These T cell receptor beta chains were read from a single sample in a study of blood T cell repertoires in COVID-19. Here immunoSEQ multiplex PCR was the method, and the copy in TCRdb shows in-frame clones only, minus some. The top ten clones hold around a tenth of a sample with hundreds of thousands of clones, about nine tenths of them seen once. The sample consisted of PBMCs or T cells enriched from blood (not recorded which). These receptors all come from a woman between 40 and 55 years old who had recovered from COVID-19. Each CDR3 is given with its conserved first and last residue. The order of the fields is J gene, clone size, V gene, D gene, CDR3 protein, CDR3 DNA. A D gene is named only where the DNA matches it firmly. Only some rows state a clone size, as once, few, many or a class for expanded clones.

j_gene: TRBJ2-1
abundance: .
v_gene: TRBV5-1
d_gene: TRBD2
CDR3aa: CASSIGWGGNNEQFF
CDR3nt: TGCGCCAGCAGCATAGGCTGGGGGGGTAACAATGAGCAGTTCTTC

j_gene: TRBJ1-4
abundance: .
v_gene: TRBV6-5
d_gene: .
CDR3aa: CASSYASNREKLFF
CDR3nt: TGTGCCAGCAGTTACGCATCGAATCGGGAAAAACTGTTTTTT

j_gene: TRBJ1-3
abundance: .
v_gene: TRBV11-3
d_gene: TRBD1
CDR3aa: CASSLRVRDRGNTIYF
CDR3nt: TGTGCCAGCAGCTTACGAGTCCGGGACAGAGGAAACACCATATATTTT

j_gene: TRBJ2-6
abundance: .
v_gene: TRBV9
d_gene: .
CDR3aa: CASSRLAAQGANVLTF
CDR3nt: TGTGCCAGCAGCCGCCTAGCAGCCCAAGGGGCCAACGTCCTGACTTTC

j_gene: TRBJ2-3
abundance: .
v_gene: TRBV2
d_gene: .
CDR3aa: CASTHTDTQYF
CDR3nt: TGTGCCAGCACCCACACAGATACGCAGTATTTT

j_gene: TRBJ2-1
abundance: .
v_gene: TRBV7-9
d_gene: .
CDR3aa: CASSLGAGPVREQFF
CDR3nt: TGTGCCAGCAGCTTAGGGGCAGGGCCGGTTCGTGAGCAGTTCTTC

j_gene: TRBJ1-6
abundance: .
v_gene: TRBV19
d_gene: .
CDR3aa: CASSIGSGSPLHF
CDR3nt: TGTGCCAGTAGTATAGGATCGGGATCACCCCTCCACTTT

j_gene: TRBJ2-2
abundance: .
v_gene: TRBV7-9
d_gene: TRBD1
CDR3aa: CASSPQGRFNTGELFF
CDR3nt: TGTGCCAGCAGCCCACAGGGGCGGTTTAACACCGGGGAGCTGTTTTTT

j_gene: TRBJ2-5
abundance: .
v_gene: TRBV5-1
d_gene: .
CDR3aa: CASSLVSGQETQYF
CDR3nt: TGCGCCAGCAGCTTGGTTAGCGGACAAGAGACCCAGTACTTC

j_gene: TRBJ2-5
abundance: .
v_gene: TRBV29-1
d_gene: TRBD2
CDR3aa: CSALPGLAEETQYF
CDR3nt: TGCAGCGCCCTACCGGGACTAGCGGAAGAGACCCAGTACTTC

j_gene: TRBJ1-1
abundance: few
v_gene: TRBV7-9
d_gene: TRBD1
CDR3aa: CASSAGTGMNTEAFF
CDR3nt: TGTGCCAGCAGCGCCGGGACAGGGATGAACACTGAAGCTTTCTTT

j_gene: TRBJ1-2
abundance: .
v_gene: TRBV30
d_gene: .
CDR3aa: CAWTITLSENGYTF
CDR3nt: TGTGCCTGGACTATCACACTGTCGGAGAATGGCTACACCTTC

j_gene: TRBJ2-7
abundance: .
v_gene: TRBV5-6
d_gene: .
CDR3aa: CASSLDSLSYEQYF
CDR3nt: TGTGCCAGCAGCTTGGATTCACTATCCTACGAGCAGTACTTC

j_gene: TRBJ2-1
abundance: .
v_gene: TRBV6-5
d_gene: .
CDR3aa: CASTRTGGNEQFF
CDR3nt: TGTGCCAGCACCCGGACAGGAGGGAATGAGCAGTTCTTC

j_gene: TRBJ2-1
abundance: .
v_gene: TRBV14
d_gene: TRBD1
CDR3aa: CASSLGQGRFF
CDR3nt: TGTGCCAGCAGCCTCGGACAGGGAAGATTCTTC

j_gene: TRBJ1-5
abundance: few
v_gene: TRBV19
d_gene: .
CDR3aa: CASSPGDVTMAQHF
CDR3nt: TGTGCCAGTAGTCCGGGGGACGTTACAATGGCCCAGCATTTT

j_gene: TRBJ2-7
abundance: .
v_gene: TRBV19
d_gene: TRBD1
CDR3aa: CASSRAGGDEQYF
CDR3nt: TGTGCCAGTAGTCGGGCAGGGGGAGACGAGCAGTACTTC

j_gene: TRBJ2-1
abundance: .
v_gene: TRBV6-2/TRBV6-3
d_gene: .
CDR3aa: CASSYSAKQFF
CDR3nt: TGTGCCAGCAGTTACTCGGCAAAGCAGTTCTTC

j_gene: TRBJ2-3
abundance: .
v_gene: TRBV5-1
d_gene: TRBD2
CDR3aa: CASSLRTSEYTDTQYF
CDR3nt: TGCGCCAGCAGCTTGCGCACTAGCGAATACACAGATACGCAGTATTTT

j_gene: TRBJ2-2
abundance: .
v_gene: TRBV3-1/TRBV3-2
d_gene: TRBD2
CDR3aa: CASSQERAGGYTGELFF
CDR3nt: TGTGCCAGCAGCCAAGAACGGGCCGGGGGGTACACCGGGGAGCTGTTTTTT

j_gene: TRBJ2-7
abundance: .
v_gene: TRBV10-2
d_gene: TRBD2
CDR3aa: CASSEPDDYGSGAPKTTYEQYF
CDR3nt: TGCGCCAGCAGTGAGCCGGACGACTATGGCAGCGGGGCGCCTAAGACGACCTACGAGCAGTACTTC

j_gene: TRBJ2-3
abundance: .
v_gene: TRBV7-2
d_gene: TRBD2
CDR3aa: CASSLTSGAPGTQYF
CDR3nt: TGTGCCAGCAGCTTAACTAGCGGGGCCCCAGGTACGCAGTATTTT

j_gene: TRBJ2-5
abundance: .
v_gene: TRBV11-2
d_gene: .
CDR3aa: CASSLVYETQYF
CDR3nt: TGTGCCAGCAGCTTAGTCTACGAGACCCAGTACTTC

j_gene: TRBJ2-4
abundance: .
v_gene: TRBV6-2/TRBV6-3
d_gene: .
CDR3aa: CASSYLGGERTKNIQYF
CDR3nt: TGTGCCAGCAGTTACTTAGGAGGGGAGAGAACCAAAAACATTCAGTACTTC

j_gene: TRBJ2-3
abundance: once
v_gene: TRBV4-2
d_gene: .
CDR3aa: CASSRELSASTDTQYF
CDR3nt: TGTGCCAGCAGCCGAGAGTTGAGCGCTAGCACAGATACGCAGTATTTT

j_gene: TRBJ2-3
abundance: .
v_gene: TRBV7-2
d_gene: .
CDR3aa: CASSFPSGGDTQYF
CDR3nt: TGTGCCAGCAGCTTTCCTAGTGGAGGGGATACGCAGTATTTT

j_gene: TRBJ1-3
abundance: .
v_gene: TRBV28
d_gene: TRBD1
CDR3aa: CASERGGLSSGNTIYF
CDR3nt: TGTGCCAGCGAAAGAGGGGGCCTTTCCTCTGGAAACACCATATATTTT

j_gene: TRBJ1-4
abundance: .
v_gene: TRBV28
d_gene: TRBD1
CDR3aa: CASSGQGTNEKLFF
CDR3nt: TGTGCCAGCAGCGGACAGGGCACTAATGAAAAACTGTTTTTT

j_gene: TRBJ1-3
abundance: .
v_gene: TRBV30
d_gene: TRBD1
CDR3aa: CAWSAGQGGGNTIYF
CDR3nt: TGTGCCTGGAGTGCGGGACAGGGAGGCGGAAACACCATATATTTT

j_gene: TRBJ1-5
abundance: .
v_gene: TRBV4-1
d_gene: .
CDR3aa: CASSQAHGSNQPQHF
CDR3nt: TGCGCCAGCAGCCAAGCTCACGGTAGCAATCAGCCCCAGCATTTT

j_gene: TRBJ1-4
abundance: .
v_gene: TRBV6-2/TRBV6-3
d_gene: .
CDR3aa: CASSHRTRGGANEKLFF
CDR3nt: TGTGCCAGCAGTCACCGGACACGCGGGGGGGCTAATGAAAAACTGTTTTTT

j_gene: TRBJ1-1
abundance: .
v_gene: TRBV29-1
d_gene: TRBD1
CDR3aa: CSVEEGQGIEAFF
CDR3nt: TGCAGCGTTGAAGAGGGACAGGGCATTGAAGCTTTCTTT

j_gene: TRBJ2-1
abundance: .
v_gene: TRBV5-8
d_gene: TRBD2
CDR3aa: CASSVALRWGGSYNEQFF
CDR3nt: TGTGCCAGCAGCGTTGCCCTCCGGTGGGGGGGAAGCTACAATGAGCAGTTCTTC

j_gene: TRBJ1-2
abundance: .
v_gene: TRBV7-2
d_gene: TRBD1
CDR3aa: CASSRTGDAYGYTF
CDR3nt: TGTGCCAGCAGCCGGACAGGGGATGCCTATGGCTACACCTTC

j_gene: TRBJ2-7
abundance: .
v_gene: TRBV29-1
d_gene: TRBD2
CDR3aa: CSVGRTSSYEQYF
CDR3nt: TGCAGCGTCGGGAGGACTAGCTCCTACGAGCAGTACTTC

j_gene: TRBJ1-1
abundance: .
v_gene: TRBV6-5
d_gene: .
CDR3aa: CASIVNTEAFF
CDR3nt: TGTGCCAGCATCGTGAACACTGAAGCTTTCTTT

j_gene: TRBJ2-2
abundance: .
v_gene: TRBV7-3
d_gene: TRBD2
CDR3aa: CASSQEGGYTGELFF
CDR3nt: TGTGCCAGCAGCCAAGAGGGAGGGTACACCGGGGAGCTGTTTTTT

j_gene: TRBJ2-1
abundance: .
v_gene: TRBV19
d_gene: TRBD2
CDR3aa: CASSIFSGSTYNEQFF
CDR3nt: TGTGCCAGTAGTATTTTTAGCGGGAGCACCTACAATGAGCAGTTCTTC

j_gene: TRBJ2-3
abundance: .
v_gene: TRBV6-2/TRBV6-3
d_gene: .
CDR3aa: CASSYISRGPTDTQYF
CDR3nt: TGTGCCAGCAGTTACATTTCGCGGGGACCCACAGATACGCAGTATTTT

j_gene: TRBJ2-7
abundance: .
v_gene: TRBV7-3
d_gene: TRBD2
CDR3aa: CASSLTGGRSEQYF
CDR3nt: TGTGCCAGCAGCTTAACGGGAGGGCGGAGCGAGCAGTACTTC

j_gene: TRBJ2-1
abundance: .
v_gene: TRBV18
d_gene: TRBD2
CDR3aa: CASSPASGGQFF
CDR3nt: TGTGCCAGCTCACCGGCTAGCGGGGGCCAGTTCTTC

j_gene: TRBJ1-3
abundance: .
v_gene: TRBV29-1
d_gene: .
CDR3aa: CSVDSGDGNTIYF
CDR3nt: TGCAGCGTTGACTCCGGTGATGGAAACACCATATATTTT

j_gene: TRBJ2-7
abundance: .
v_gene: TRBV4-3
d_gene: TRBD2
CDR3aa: CASSQESLAGYEQYF
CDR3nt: TGCGCCAGCAGCCAAGAGTCCCTAGCGGGATACGAGCAGTACTTC

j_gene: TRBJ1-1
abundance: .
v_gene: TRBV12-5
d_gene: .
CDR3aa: CASGLVQKNTEAFF
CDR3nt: TGTGCTAGTGGTTTGGTACAAAAGAACACTGAAGCTTTCTTT

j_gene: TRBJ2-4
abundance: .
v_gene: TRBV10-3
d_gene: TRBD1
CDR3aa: CAISLGTGAKNIQYF
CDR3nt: TGTGCCATCAGTCTCGGGACAGGGGCGAAAAACATTCAGTACTTC

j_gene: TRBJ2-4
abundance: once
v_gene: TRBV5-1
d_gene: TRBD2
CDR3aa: CASSLPNREGSAKNIQYF
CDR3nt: TGCGCCAGCAGCTTACCCAATAGGGAGGGGTCGGCCAAAAACATTCAGTACTTC

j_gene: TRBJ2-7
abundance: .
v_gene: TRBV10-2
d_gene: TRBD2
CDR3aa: CASSESGTSGSHEQYF
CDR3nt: TGCGCCAGCAGTGAGTCAGGGACTAGTGGGTCTCACGAGCAGTACTTC

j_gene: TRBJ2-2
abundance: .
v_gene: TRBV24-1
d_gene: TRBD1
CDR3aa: CATSDPGQGFTGELFF
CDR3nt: TGTGCCACCAGTGACCCCGGACAGGGTTTCACCGGGGAGCTGTTTTTT